These T cell receptor beta chains were read from a single sample in a study of blood T cell repertoires in COVID-19. The table came from immunoSEQ multiplex PCR; TCRdb's copy has only in-frame clones and leaves some out. The data show just over 95,000 clones, roughly 87% seen once. The sequencing input was peripheral blood. These receptors were obtained from a man of 80 years or more with acute or convalescent COVID-19. The CDR3 runs from the conserved cysteine through the conserved F or W. D genes are given only for firm matches. Part of the rows lack a size; the others show once, few, many or a class for expanded clones.

clone_size j_call v_call d_call cdr3_aa
. TRBJ1-2 TRBV2 TRBD1 CASSPGTAGYTF
. TRBJ1-4 TRBV5-1 . CASSLTRGDEKLFF
. TRBJ2-7 TRBV7-2 . CASSFVYGDEQYF
. TRBJ1-2 TRBV18 . CASSPSRGGDGYTF
. TRBJ2-2 TRBV29-1 . CSVELFFGRLGDTGELFF
. TRBJ2-2 TRBV28 TRBD1 CASREGQMNTGELFF
. TRBJ1-5 TRBV6-5 . CASSDPNRTNQPQHF
. TRBJ2-3 TRBV4-1 TRBD2 CASSQDQKLAGGIMTDTQYF
. TRBJ2-5 TRBV7-2 TRBD2 CASSIRAGVQETQYF
. TRBJ2-1 TRBV25-1 TRBD1 CASSATGDEQFF
few TRBJ1-2 TRBV11-2 . CASSLTYRYGYTF
. TRBJ2-7 TRBV5-6 . CASSSDRSYEQYF
. TRBJ2-7 TRBV19 TRBD2 CASSRTSLAGGYEQYF
. TRBJ1-1 TRBV5-4 . CASSIRQKSTEAFF
. TRBJ2-1 TRBV4-3 TRBD2 CASSQTGTSGEQFF
. TRBJ1-2 TRBV7-9 TRBD1 CASSDREGGGYTF
. TRBJ1-1 TRBV4-1 TRBD1 CASSRQGGAEAFF
. TRBJ2-3 TRBV9 . CASSVGGGSTDTQYF
. TRBJ1-5 TRBV7-2 . CASSLTIRGNQPQHF
. TRBJ2-2 TRBV6-5 . CASRSLGQNTGELFF
once TRBJ2-2 TRBV9 TRBD2 CASSGLAGGINTGELFF
. TRBJ2-4 TRBV6-2/TRBV6-3 TRBD1 CASSYYADRGTAKNIQYF